Shown below are 26 T cell receptor beta chains from a single sample sequenced in a study of T cell responses to AZD1222 COVID-19 vaccine. The repertoire was sequenced with immunoSEQ multiplex PCR; TCRdb's copy has only in-frame clones and lacks some. Of 65,000 to 95,000 clones listed, around 90% are singletons. The sequences come from peripheral blood, collected on day 0 of MenACWY control vaccination. The source of these receptors is an adult in good health.

The genes are TRBV7-6 and TRBJ1-3, with no clear D. The germline CDR1 and CDR2 sequences are SGHVS and FNYEAQ. Trimming took off 0 bases at V and 0 bases at J, with 6 bases between the two ends. The CDR3 is made up of 15 amino acids. As DNA, the CDR3 is TGTGCCAGCAGCTTAGCCCTCGGCTCTGGAAACACCATATATTTT. This translates into CASSLALGSGNTIYF.

The V gene is TRBV28, the J gene TRBJ2-7; D could derive from TRBD1 or TRBD2 (7 bases each). V gave up 5 bases and J gave up 5 bases, with 19 bases separating them. The length of the CDR3 is 15 residues. The V gene's germline CDR1 is MDHEN and CDR2 SYDVKM. In nucleotides, the CDR3 is TGTGCCAGCAGTACCCAGGGGGGGGGATCCCACGAGCAGTACTTC. It is translated as CASSTQGGGSHEQYF. Looking up the rest from reference TRBV28 and TRBJ2-7 gives the full variable domain: DVKVTQSSRYLVKRTGEKVFLECVQDMDHENMFWYRQDPGLGLRLIYFSYDVKMKEKGDIPEGYSVSREKKERFSLILESASTNQTSMYLCASSTQGGGSHEQYFGPGTRLTVT.

The J gene is TRBJ2-5, the V gene TRBV3-1 (or the pseudogene TRBV3-2); perhaps TRBD1 as D (5 bases). V was cut by 0 bases and J by 6 bases, with 26 bases left in between. Germline V gene lookup returns CDR1 LGHDT and CDR2 YNNKEL (reference sequence). The CDR3 loop spans 19 amino acids. The CDR3 spells CASSQDQNLGRLGWKTQYF. The CDR3 region has the DNA TGTGCCAGCAGCCAAGACCAGAATCTGGGGCGTTTGGGGTGGAAGACCCAGTACTTC.

This clone was observed once. The V gene is TRBV6-1, the J gene TRBJ2-7; the D gene is possibly TRBD1 (5 bases). The CDR3 extends over 15 amino acids. V shed 0 bases and J shed 3 bases, with 12 bases lying between them. Looked up from germline, CDR1 is MNHNS and CDR2 is SASEGT. CDR3 residues: CASSEAQGLFYEQYF. The CDR3 DNA follows: TGTGCCAGCAGTGAAGCGCAGGGCCTTTTCTACGAGCAGTACTTC.

This clone was seen only once. The rearrangement joins TRBV5-1 to TRBJ1-6; D is possibly TRBD1 (5 bases). Germline-derived CDR1 and CDR2 are SGHRS and YFSETQ. The CDR3 is 15 amino acids. V lost 0 bases and J lost 9, with 13 bases in between. CDR3 bases: TGCGCCAGCAGCTTGGCGTTTAGGGGTCTTTCACCCCTCCACTTT. This translates into CASSLAFRGLSPLHF.

This chain connects TRBV6-5 to TRBJ2-1; possible D gene TRBD1, 5 bases. The germline V gene has CDR1 MNHEY and CDR2 SVGAGI. The V gene lost 7 bases and the J gene lost 5 bases, with 18 bases spanning the gap. The CDR3 spans 15 residues. In DNA, the CDR3 is TGTGCCAGCAAACCCGGACATACTAATAACAATGAGCAGTTCTTC. Translating gives CASKPGHTNNNEQFF.

This clone was observed once. The gene calls are TRBV28 and TRBJ1-6, with a possible D match to TRBD1 (6 bases). V lost 5 bases and J 5 bases, leaving 7 bases between the germline ends. Germline lookup yields CDR1 MDHEN and CDR2 SYDVKM. This CDR3 spans 13 amino acids. The CDR3 loop is CASSQGNNSPLHF. The CDR3 DNA follows: TGTGCCAGCAGTCAGGGGAATAATTCACCCCTCCACTTT.

V is TRBV9 and J is TRBJ2-3; no clear D. Trimming cost V 3 bases and J 0 bases, with 5 bases left between them. Germline V gene sequence: CDR1 SGDLS, CDR2 YYNGEE. CDR3 length: 13 residues. This CDR3 is CASSAPSTDTQYF. The CDR3 nucleotides are TGTGCCAGCAGCGCACCTAGCACAGATACGCAGTATTTT.

The chain combines TRBV6-5 with TRBJ2-5; D ambiguous. Germline V gene data show CDR1 as MNHEY and CDR2 as SVGAGI. V lost 0 bases and J 5 bases, leaving 10 bases between the germline ends. CDR3 length: 14 amino acids. CDR3 coding DNA: TGTGCCAGCAGTTACTCGTACCCATCCGAGACCCAGTACTTC. Amino acids: CASSYSYPSETQYF.

The J gene is TRBJ2-1, the V gene TRBV7-3; D may correspond to TRBD1 or TRBD2 (5 bases each). The germline gives CDR1 SGHTA, CDR2 FQGTGA. Trimming removed 5 bases at V and 7 bases at J, with 9 bases between. The CDR3 contains 12 residues. CDR3 nucleotides: TGTGCCAGCAGCCCCGAGGGGAATGAGCAGTTCTTC. Translating it yields CASSPEGNEQFF.

This chain uses TRBV24-1 with TRBJ2-2, with a possible D match to TRBD2 (6 bases). The V gene's germline CDR1 is KGHDR and CDR2 SFDVKD. V was trimmed by 3 bases and J by 1 base, leaving 11 bases between them. This CDR3 spans 16 amino acids. CDR3 loop: CATSDGGILNTGELFF. CDR3 nucleotide sequence: TGTGCCACCAGTGATGGGGGGATCCTGAACACCGGGGAGCTGTTTTTT.

V gene TRBV6-5 combines with J gene TRBJ2-7, with D tentatively TRBD1 (6 bases). This CDR3 has 14 amino acids. Germline V gene lookup returns CDR1 MNHEY and CDR2 SVGAGI. V lost 7 bases, J lost 6 bases, and 19 bases lay in between. The CDR3 sequence is CASIPGASLGEQYF. CDR3 coding DNA: TGTGCCAGCATTCCAGGGGCGTCCCTGGGCGAGCAGTACTTC.

V gene TRBV29-1 combines with J gene TRBJ2-1; D unresolved. V was trimmed by 4 bases and J by 6 bases, leaving 10 bases between them. This CDR3 comprises 12 residues. Germline loops: CDR1 SQVTM, CDR2 ANQGSEA. The CDR3 nucleotides read TGCAGCGTTGGGGCTGGGGTCAATGAGCAGTTCTTC. Protein product: CSVGAGVNEQFF.

This CDR3 is CASSASSGNNQPQHF. The CDR3 nucleotides read TGTGCCAGCAGTGCCTCATCCGGGAACAATCAGCCCCAGCATTTT. The chain combines TRBV6-6 with TRBJ1-5; D uncertain. CDR3 length: 15 residues. Germline assignment: CDR1 MNHNY and CDR2 SVGAGI (reference sequence). V dropped 5 bases and J dropped 3 bases, with 14 bases sitting between them.

The chain links TRBV9 to TRBJ2-2, with D perhaps matching TRBD2 (6 bases). The CDR3 runs to 14 residues. Germline CDR1 and CDR2: SGDLS and YYNGEE. Trimming took off 3 bases at V and 2 bases at J, with 8 bases between the two ends. CDR3 sequence reads: CASSGGGNTGELFF. The DNA for the CDR3 is TGTGCCAGCAGCGGGGGAGGAAACACCGGGGAGCTGTTTTTT.

The chain combines TRBV7-3 with TRBJ2-3; possible D gene TRBD1, 6 bases. CDR1 SGHTA and CDR2 FQGTGA come from the germline V gene. This CDR3 region has 16 residues. V was shortened by 0 bases and J by 0 bases, with 10 bases between the two germline ends. The CDR3 nucleotides read TGTGCCAGCAGCTTAACCCCCGGACAGAGCACAGATACGCAGTATTTT. Protein product: CASSLTPGQSTDTQYF.

V is TRBV18 and J is TRBJ2-4, with TRBD1 matching 10 bases. Germline V lookup: CDR1 KGHSH, CDR2 LQKENI. The CDR3 is made up of 14 amino acids. J gave up 6 bases and V 2 bases, and 1 base lay outside the gene matches. This CDR3 is CASSPRDRGNIQYF. CDR3 bases: TGTGCCAGCTCACCAAGGGACAGGGGAAACATTCAGTACTTC.

This clone appeared a single time. At one end, the junction sequence differs from germline, possibly due to a read error. The sample holds other DNA sequences that translate to the same CDR3. The rearrangement links TRBV18 to TRBJ1-5, with 9 nucleotides matching TRBD1. CDR1 is KGHSH, CDR2 LQKENI, per germline. This CDR3 region has 14 residues. This CDR3 reads CASSPTGGNQPQHF. DNA of the CDR3: TGTGCCAGCTCACCCACAGGGGGCAACCAGCCCCAGCATTTT.

V gene TRBV7-2 combines with J gene TRBJ1-1, with 8 bases that match TRBD1. The CDR3 covers 13 residues. The germline CDR1 and CDR2 sequences are SGHTA and FQGNSA. Trimming took 0 bases from V and 8 from J; bases not matched to a gene: 2. For the CDR3, the DNA is TGTGCCAGCAGCTTAGCGGGGGACAGGGAAGCTTTCTTT. This codes for CASSLAGDREAFF.

The J gene is TRBJ2-1, the V gene TRBV5-1; 9 bases are a match to TRBD2. The V gene's germline CDR1 is SGHRS and CDR2 YFSETQ. V lost 2 bases and J lost 5; bases outside the gene matches: 2. This CDR3 is 14 amino acids long. The CDR3 DNA reads as TGCGCCAGCAGCTTAGCGGGAGGTAACAATGAGCAGTTCTTC. It encodes CASSLAGGNNEQFF.

CDR3 residues: CSVGLAGGQETQYF. The CDR3 DNA sequence: TGCAGCGTTGGTCTAGCGGGGGGCCAAGAGACCCAGTACTTC. J is TRBJ2-5 and V is TRBV29-1, with 11 bases lining up with TRBD2. Germline assignment: CDR1 SQVTM and CDR2 ANQGSEA. The CDR3 spans 14 residues. Trimming took 4 bases from V and 1 from J; bases not matched to a gene: 2.

The genes are TRBV19 and TRBJ1-3; D not resolved. V was pared by 10 bases and J by 1 base, with 17 bases between. CDR1 is LNHDA and CDR2 is SQIVND in the germline V gene (reference sequence). This CDR3 contains 15 residues. The CDR3 DNA reads TGTGCCACACAATATTACCGGGGATCTGGAAACACCATATATTTT. Amino acids: CATQYYRGSGNTIYF.

Here the CDR3 reads CASSLVGLTSTDTQYF. The DNA for the CDR3 is TGCGCCAGCAGCTTGGTAGGACTAACTAGCACAGATACGCAGTATTTT. The V and J genes are TRBV5-1 and TRBJ2-3; possibly TRBD2 for D (6 bases). V was clipped by 0 bases and J by 0 bases, with 11 bases between them. This CDR3 has 16 residues. CDR1 is SGHRS and CDR2 is YFSETQ in the germline V gene.

J is TRBJ2-4 and V is TRBV7-8; 11 bases are shared with TRBD2. The CDR3 length is 19 residues. The ends lost 0 bases at V and 1 base at J; junction bases unmatched: 8. The germline V gene encodes CDR1 SGHVS and CDR2 FQNEAQ. CDR3 DNA sequence: TGTGCCAGCAGCTTAGCTACTACTAGCGGGAGTGTGGCCAAAAACATTCAGTACTTC. Encoded protein: CASSLATTSGSVAKNIQYF.

The V call is TRBV2, the J call TRBJ2-3; D is perhaps TRBD2 (7 bases). CDR3 length equals 16 residues. The V gene's germline CDR1 is SNHLY and CDR2 FYNNEI. The V end was cut by 0 bases, the J end by 0 bases, with 10 bases between. The CDR3 here is CASSEARGGSTDTQYF. Written as DNA, the CDR3 is TGTGCCAGCAGTGAAGCGAGGGGGGGGAGCACAGATACGCAGTATTTT. Complete variable domain (other parts from reference TRBV2 and TRBJ2-3): EPEVTQTPSHQVTQMGQEVILRCVPISNHLYFYWYRQILGQKVEFLVSFYNNEISEKSEIFDDQFSVERPDGSNFTLKIRSTKLEDSAMYFCASSEARGGSTDTQYFGPGTRLTVL.

V usage is TRBV11-3 and J usage is TRBJ2-2; maybe TRBD1 (6 bases). The CDR3 extends over 13 amino acids. The V end was cut by 5 bases, the J end by 3 bases, with 7 bases between. The germline CDR1 and CDR2 sequences are SGHNT and YENEEA. CDR3: CASSPGDTGELFF. CDR3 DNA sequence: TGTGCCAGCAGCCCAGGGGACACCGGGGAGCTGTTTTTT.